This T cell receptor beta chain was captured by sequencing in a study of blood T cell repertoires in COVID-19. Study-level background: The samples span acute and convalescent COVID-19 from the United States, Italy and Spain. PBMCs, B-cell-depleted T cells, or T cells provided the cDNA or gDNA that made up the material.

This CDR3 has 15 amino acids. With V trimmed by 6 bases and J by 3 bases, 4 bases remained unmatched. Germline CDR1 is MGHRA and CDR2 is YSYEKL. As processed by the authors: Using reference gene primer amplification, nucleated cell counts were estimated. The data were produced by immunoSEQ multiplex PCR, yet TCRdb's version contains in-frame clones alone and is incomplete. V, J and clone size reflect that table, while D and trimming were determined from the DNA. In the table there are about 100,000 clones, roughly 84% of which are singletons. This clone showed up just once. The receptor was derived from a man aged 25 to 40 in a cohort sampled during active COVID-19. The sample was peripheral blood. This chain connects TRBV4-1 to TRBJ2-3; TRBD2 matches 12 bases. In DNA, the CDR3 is TGCGCCAGCAGGGTCGGACTAGCGGGAACAGATACGCAGTATTTT. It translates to CASRVGLAGTDTQYF.